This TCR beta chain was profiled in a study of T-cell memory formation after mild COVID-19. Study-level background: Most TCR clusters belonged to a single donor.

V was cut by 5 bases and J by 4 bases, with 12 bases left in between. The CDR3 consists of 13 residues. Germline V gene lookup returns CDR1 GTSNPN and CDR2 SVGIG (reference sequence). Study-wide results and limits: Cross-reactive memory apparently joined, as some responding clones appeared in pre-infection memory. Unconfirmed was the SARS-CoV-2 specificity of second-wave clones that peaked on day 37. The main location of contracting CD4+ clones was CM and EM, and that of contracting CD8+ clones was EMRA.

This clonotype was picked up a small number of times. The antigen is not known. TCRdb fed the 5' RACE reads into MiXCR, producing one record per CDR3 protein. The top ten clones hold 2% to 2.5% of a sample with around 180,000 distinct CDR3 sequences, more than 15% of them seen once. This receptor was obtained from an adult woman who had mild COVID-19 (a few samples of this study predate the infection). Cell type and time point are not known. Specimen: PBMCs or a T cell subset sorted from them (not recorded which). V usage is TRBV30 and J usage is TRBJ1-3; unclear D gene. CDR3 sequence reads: CAWAPASGNTIYF. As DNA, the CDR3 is TGTGCCTGGGCACCGGCCAGCGGAAACACCATATATTTT. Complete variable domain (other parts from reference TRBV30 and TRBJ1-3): SQTIHQWPATLVQPVGSPLSLECTVEGTSNPNLYWYRQAAGRGLQLLFYSVGIGQISSEVPQNLSASRPQDRQFILSSKKLLLSDSGFYLCAWAPASGNTIYFGEGSWLTVV.